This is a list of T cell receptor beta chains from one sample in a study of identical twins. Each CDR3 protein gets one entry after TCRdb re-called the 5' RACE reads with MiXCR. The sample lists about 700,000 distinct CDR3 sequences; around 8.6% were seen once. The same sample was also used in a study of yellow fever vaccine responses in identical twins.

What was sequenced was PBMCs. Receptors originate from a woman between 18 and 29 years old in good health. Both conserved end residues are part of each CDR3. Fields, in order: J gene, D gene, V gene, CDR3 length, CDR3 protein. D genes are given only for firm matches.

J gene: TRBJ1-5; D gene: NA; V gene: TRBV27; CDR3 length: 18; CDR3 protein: CASSPRSRQSGSNQPQHF
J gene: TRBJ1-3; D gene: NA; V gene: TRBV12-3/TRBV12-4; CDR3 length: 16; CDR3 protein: CASSSGTRASGNTIYF
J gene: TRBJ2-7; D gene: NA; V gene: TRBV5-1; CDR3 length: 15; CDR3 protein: CASSFYGSSSYEQYF
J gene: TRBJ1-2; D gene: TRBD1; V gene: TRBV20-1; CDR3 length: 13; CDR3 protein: CSATRTGVYGYTF
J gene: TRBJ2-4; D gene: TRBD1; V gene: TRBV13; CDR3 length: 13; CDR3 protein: CASSQDRADIQYF
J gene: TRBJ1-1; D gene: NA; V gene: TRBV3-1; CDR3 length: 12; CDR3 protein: CASSQGETEAFF
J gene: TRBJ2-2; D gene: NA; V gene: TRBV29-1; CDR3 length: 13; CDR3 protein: CSVDRGGAGELFF
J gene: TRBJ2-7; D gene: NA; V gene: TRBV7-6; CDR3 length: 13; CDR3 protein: CASSLSLSYEQYF
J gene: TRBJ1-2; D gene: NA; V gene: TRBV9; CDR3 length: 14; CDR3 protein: CASSVGIESYGYTF
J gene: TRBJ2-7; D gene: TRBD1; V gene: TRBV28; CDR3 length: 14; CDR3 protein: CASSSVGQGYEQYF
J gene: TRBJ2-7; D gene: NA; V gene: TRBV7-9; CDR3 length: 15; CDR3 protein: CASSGPGVRPYEQYF
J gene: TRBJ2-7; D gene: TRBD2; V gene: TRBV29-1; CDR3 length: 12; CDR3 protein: CSGSGTSSEQYF
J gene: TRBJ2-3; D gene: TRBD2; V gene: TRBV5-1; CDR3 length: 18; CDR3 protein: CASSLIPGLAGTTDTQYF
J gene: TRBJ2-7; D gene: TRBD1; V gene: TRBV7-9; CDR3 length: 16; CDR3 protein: CASSLVRSTGDNEQYF
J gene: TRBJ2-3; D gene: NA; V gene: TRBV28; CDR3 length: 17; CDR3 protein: CASSSSRLVSLTDTQYF
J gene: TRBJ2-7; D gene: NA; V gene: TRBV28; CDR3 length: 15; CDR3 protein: CASSGRDPPLGEQYF
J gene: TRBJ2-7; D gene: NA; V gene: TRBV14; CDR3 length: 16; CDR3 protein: CASSQEGKTGSYEQYF
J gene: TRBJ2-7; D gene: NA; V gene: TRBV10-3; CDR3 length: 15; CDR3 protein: CAISEGRGFDYEQYF
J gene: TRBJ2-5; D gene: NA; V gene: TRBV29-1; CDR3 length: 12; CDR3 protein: CSVVTGQETQYF
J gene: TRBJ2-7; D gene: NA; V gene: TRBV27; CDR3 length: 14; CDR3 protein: CASSSSVLGNEQYF
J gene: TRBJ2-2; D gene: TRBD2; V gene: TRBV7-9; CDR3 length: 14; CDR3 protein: CASSFSSGTGELFF
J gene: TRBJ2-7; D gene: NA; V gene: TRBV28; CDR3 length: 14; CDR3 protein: CASSLEERSYEQYF
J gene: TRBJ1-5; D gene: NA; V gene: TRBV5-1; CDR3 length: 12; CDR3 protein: CASSGVNQPQHF
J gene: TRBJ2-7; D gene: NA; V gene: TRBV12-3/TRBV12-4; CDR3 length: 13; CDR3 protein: CASSFSGLGEQYF
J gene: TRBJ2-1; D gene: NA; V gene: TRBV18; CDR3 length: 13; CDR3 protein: CASSPLLGNEQFF
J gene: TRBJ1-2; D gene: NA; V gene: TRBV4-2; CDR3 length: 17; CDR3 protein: CASSQALTGLGDYGYTF
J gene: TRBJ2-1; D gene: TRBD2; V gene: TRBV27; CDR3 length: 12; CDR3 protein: CASSRLAGLQFF
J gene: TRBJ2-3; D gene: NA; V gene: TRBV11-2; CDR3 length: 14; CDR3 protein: CASSTRGGTDTQYF
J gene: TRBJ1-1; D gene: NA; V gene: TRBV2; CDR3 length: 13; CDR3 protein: CASIWGTNTEAFF
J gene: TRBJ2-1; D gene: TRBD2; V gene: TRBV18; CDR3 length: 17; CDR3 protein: CASSPQGSGGAANEQFF
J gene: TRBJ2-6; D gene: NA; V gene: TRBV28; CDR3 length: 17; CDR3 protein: CASSLVGITSGANVLTF
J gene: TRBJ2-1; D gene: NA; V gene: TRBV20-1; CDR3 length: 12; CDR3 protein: CSDRQVYNEQFF
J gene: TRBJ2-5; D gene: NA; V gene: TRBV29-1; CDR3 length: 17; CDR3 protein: CSVDSPGANPYQETQYF
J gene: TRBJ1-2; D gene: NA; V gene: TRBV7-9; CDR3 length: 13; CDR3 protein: CASSFRGNYGYTF
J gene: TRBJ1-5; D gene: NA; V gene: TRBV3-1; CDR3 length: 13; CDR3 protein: CASSPSQRQPQHF
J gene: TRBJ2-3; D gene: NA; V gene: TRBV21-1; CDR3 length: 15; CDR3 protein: CASSVREGLTDTQYF
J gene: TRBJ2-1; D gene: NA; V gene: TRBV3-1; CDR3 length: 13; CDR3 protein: CASSQGDYDEQFF
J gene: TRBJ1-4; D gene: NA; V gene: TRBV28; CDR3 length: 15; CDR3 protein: CASSLAGQANEKLFF
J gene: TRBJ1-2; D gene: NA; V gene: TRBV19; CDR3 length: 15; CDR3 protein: CASSIFREKMYGYTF
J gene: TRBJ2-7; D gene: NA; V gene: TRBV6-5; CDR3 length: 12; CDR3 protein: CASGRGSYEQYF
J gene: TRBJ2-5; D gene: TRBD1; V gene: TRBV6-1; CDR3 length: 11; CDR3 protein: CASSDRGREYF
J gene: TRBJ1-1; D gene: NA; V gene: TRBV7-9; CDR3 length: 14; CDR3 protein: CASSLSDRVVRAFF
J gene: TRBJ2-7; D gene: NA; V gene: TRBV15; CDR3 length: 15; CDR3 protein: CATSRDRGFSYEQYF
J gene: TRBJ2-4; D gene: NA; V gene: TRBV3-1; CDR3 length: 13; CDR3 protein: CASSQDLGGHSDF
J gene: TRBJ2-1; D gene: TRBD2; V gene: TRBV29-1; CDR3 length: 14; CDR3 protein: CSDLSGRPYNEQFF
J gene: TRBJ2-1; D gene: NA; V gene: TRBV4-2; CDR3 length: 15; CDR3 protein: CASSQDQSGVDEQFF
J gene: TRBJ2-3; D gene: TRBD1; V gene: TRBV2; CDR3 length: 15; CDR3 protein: CASSRDRVSTDTQYF
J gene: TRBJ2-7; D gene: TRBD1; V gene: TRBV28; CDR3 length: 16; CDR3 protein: CASSFPKGDRTYEQYF
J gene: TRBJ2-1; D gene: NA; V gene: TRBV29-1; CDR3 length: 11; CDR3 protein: CSLGRNNEQFF
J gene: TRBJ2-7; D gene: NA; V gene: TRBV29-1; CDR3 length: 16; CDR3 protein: CSVALTWGSSSYEQYF
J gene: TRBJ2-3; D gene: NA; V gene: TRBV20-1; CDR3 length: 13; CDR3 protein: CSARDLGIYTQYF
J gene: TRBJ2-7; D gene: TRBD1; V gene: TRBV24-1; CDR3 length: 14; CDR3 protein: CATSAGTATYEQYF
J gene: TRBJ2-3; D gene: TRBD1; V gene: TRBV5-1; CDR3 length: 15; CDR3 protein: CASSLEGAKADTQYF
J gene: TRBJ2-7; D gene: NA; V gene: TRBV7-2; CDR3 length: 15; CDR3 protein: CASSILRVETYEQYF
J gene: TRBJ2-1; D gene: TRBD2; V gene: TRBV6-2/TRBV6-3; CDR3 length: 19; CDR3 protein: CASSSLPLRLAGGDNEQFF
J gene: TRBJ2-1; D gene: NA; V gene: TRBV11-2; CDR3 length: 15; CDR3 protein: CASSLGAGAGNEQFF
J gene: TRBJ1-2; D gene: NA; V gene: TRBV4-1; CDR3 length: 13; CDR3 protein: CASSQDREGGYTF